This TCR beta chain was sequenced for a study of T cell changes during pregnancy in multiple sclerosis. This CDR3 is 13 amino acids long. Germline CDR1 reads SGHTA; CDR2 reads FQGNSA. With 2 bases removed from V and 9 bases from J, the gap between germline ends came to 11 bases. Libraries were prepared by immunoSEQ multiplex PCR; TCRdb keeps only in-frame clonotypes and omits some of them. The sample yields roughly 30,000 clones, around 89% seen once. The sample consisted of CD4+ T cells from peripheral blood mononuclear cells, taken in the first trimester of pregnancy. V gene TRBV7-2 combines with J gene TRBJ2-1; TRBD2 might be the D (7 bases). This clonotype was sampled from a female donor in good health, enrolled as a control in a pregnancy study. DNA of the CDR3: TGTGCCAGCAGCTTACGGGGGGCGGGTGAGCAGTTCTTC. Protein sequence: CASSLRGAGEQFF.